These 19 T cell receptor beta chains share one sample of origin, sequenced in a study of blood T cell repertoires in COVID-19 (dated by TCRdb to 2019 to 2021). The receptor library was made with the immunoSEQ multiplex PCR assay. The immuneACCESS repertoire file appears here via TCRdb, limited to in-frame rearrangements. These files lack a portion of the clones; in checked studies, under half of the deficit traces to unresolved V genes, and the cause of the others is not known. This sample gives around 97,000 clones in total; 89% of them show up just once. The ten largest clones take up 3.5% of the sample. The sequenced material came from peripheral blood. All receptors come from a woman aged 60-70 years with acute or convalescent COVID-19.

The V gene is TRBV28, the J gene TRBJ1-2, with D unclear. V was cut by 5 bases and J by 8 bases, with 12 bases left in between. The CDR3 covers 12 residues. Germline V gene data show CDR1 as MDHEN and CDR2 as SYDVKM. CDR3 nucleotide sequence: TGTGCCAGCAGTCCTCTCGCGGTAGGCTACACCTTC. This gives the protein CASSPLAVGYTF.

The J gene is TRBJ1-5, the V gene TRBV12-3 or TRBV12-4; 9 bases line up with TRBD1. V shed 8 bases and J 6 bases; nucleotides not matched to a gene: 5. The CDR3 is made up of 13 amino acids. CDR3 nucleotide sequence: TGTGCCAGCTCGACAGGGGGAGGTCAGCCCCAGCATTTT. Protein: CASSTGGGQPQHF.

This chain links TRBV19 with TRBJ2-1, with a weak D call TRBD1 (6 bases). V was clipped by 0 bases and J by 16 bases, with 19 bases between them. Germline V gene lookup returns CDR1 LNHDA and CDR2 SQIVND (reference sequence). The CDR3 consists of 14 residues. CDR3 coding DNA: TGTGCCAGTAGTATAGATCAGGGGTTTATGGGAACTTTCTTC. It codes for CASSIDQGFMGTFF.

The table lists this clone with a few counts. The chain uses TRBV5-5 and TRBJ2-6, with D tentatively TRBD2 (6 bases). Trimming took 1 base from V and 2 from J, leaving 13 bases between them. Germline V gives CDR1 SGHKS, CDR2 YYEKEE (reference sequence). The CDR3 runs 17 residues. CDR3: CASSLIASGAGANVLTF. The CDR3 DNA follows: TGTGCCAGCAGCTTGATAGCATCGGGAGCTGGGGCCAACGTCCTGACTTTC.

The chain recombines TRBV6-1 with TRBJ1-2; D is ambiguous. Between the trimmed V and J ends, which lost 6 bases and 4 bases, there was a span of 15 bases. CDR3 length: 14 amino acids. Germline V gene lookup returns CDR1 MNHNS and CDR2 SASEGT. Here the CDR3 reads CASRNGQAAYGYTF. The CDR3 region has the DNA TGTGCCAGCAGAAATGGGCAGGCCGCCTATGGCTACACCTTC.

This chain joins TRBV6-5 and TRBJ1-1; the D gene is possibly TRBD1 (5 bases). V lost 6 bases and J lost 0, with 11 bases in between. The CDR3 consists of 14 residues. The germline CDR1 and CDR2 sequences are MNHEY and SVGAGI. The CDR3 DNA sequence: TGTGCCAGCAGACAGGACGGCTTGAACACTGAAGCTTTCTTT. Translating gives CASRQDGLNTEAFF.

J is TRBJ2-2 and V is TRBV5-1; 10 nucleotides match TRBD2. CDR3 length: 19 amino acids. Unmatched junction bases numbered 15, after V lost 3 bases and J lost 4 bases. The germline gives CDR1 SGHRS, CDR2 YFSETQ. As DNA, the CDR3 is TGCGCCAGCAGCTCCGGGACTAGCGTTCTCCGACGGGGCACCGGGGAGCTGTTTTTT. Translating gives CASSSGTSVLRRGTGELFF.

The V and J genes are TRBV11-2 and TRBJ1-2; 11 bases map to TRBD1. Germline lookup yields CDR1 SGHAT and CDR2 FQNNGV. This CDR3 is 15 amino acids long. V dropped 5 bases and J dropped 8; count of bases not matched to a gene: 10. This CDR3 reads CASSQGTGGLQGYTF. CDR3 sequence (DNA): TGTGCCAGCAGCCAGGGGACAGGGGGTTTGCAGGGCTACACCTTC.

The V call is TRBV4-2, the J call TRBJ2-3, with 9 nucleotides matching TRBD2. Germline V gene data show CDR1 as LGHNA and CDR2 as YNFKEQ. This CDR3 has 17 amino acids. V lost 0 bases, J lost 4 bases, and 8 bases stayed unmatched. This CDR3 is CASSQDGAGGPSDTQYF. The DNA of the CDR3 is TGTGCCAGCAGCCAAGATGGGGCGGGAGGGCCGTCAGATACGCAGTATTTT.

This rearrangement joins TRBV11-2 to TRBJ2-1; D may be TRBD1 (6 bases). Germline lookup yields CDR1 SGHAT and CDR2 FQNNGV. Trimming removed 5 bases at V and 0 bases at J, with 17 bases between. The CDR3 sequence is 17 residues long. The CDR3 DNA sequence: TGTGCCAGCAGCCAAGGGGGTCCGGGGAGCTCCTACAATGAGCAGTTCTTC. It specifies CASSQGGPGSSYNEQFF.

V is TRBV6-5 and J is TRBJ1-4, with a tentative D call TRBD1 (6 bases). Looked up from germline, CDR1 is MNHEY and CDR2 is SVGAGI. Trimming cost V 7 bases and J 8 bases, with 14 bases left between them. CDR3 length: 13 residues. The CDR3 nucleotides read TGTGCCAGCACAGGACAGTCGGGAGAAAAACTGTTTTTT. Amino acids: CASTGQSGEKLFF.

The V call is TRBV9, the J call TRBJ2-1, with 13 bases fitting TRBD2. CDR1 and CDR2 from the germline V gene are SGDLS and YYNGEE. CDR3 length: 16 residues. V lost 5 bases and J lost 8; bases outside the gene matches: 10. In nucleotides, the CDR3 is TGTGCCAGCAGTCGAACTAGCGGGAGGGCCGTGTATGAGCAGTTCTTC. It yields the protein CASSRTSGRAVYEQFF.

The J gene is TRBJ2-7, the V gene TRBV29-1, with D perhaps matching TRBD1 (5 bases). Germline CDR1 reads SQVTM; CDR2 reads ANQGSEA. Trimming removed 1 base at V and 0 bases at J, with 10 bases between. CDR3 length: 14 amino acids. CDR3: CSVEAEDNSYEQYF. The DNA for the CDR3 is TGCAGCGTTGAAGCCGAGGACAACTCCTACGAGCAGTACTTC.

V is TRBV7-2 and J is TRBJ2-2; D is unclear. The V and J ends lost 4 bases and 3 bases respectively, with 12 bases between them. Germline CDR1 reads SGHTA; CDR2 reads FQGNSA. This CDR3 contains 15 residues. The CDR3 spells CASSSEAVYTGELFF. The CDR3 DNA sequence: TGTGCCAGCAGCTCTGAGGCCGTCTACACCGGGGAGCTGTTTTTT.

In its sample, this clone was seen once. This chain joins TRBV5-4 and TRBJ1-2, with 12 bases identical to TRBD1. The CDR3 consists of 14 residues. The ends lost 5 bases at V and 4 bases at J; junction bases unmatched: 3. Germline CDR1 SGHNT, CDR2 YYREEE (reference sequence). DNA of the CDR3: TGTGCCAGCAGGGGGACAGGGGGCGTCTATGGCTACACCTTC. Its translation is CASRGTGGVYGYTF.

V and J are TRBV3-1 (or the pseudogene TRBV3-2) and TRBJ1-4, with a possible D match to TRBD1 (6 bases). This CDR3 has 15 amino acids. The V end lost 4 bases, the J end lost 4 bases, and 13 bases lay between the germline ends. CDR1 is LGHDT, CDR2 YNNKEL, per germline (reference sequence). The CDR3 region has the DNA TGTGCCAGCAGCCTCAGCGGACAGAATAATGAAAAACTGTTTTTT. Residues: CASSLSGQNNEKLFF.

The chain is built from TRBV6-5 and TRBJ1-3; D unresolved. V was pared by 0 bases and J by 3 bases, with 9 bases between. The CDR3 loop spans 15 amino acids. Germline values: CDR1 MNHEY, CDR2 SVGAGI. CDR3 region: CASSYSRTVGNTIYF. The CDR3 DNA reads as TGTGCCAGCAGTTACTCGCGAACAGTTGGAAACACCATATATTTT.

The chain joins TRBV27 to TRBJ2-1; tentatively, D is TRBD1 (5 bases). The germline gives CDR1 MNHEY, CDR2 SMNVEV (reference sequence). The V end lost 3 bases, the J end lost 6 bases, and 12 bases lay between the germline ends. This CDR3 comprises 14 residues. The CDR3 spells CASSFELQGNEQFF. The CDR3 DNA is TGTGCCAGCAGTTTTGAACTCCAGGGCAATGAGCAGTTCTTC.

J is TRBJ1-2 and V is TRBV20-1; no reliable D call. Germline CDR1 DFQATT, CDR2 SNEGSKA (reference sequence). The CDR3 totals 11 residues. Trimming took 1 base from V and 6 from J, leaving 6 bases between them. In nucleotides, the CDR3 is TGCAGTGCTAGAGGTCTTGATGGCTACACCTTC. Its protein product is CSARGLDGYTF.